The 26 T cell receptor beta chains reported below all come from one sample, sequenced in a study of shared clonotypes between healthy human individuals. Clones were read by immunoSEQ multiplex PCR, and TCRdb kept only the in-frame ones, dropping some. The sample includes about 2.4 million clones, roughly nine tenths of them seen just once. The sequencing input was naive CD4+ T cells sorted from blood. Described subset: CD45RA+ positively selected. All receptors derive from a man between 18 and 29 years old in good health.

J is TRBJ1-1 and V is TRBV20-1; unclear D gene. V lost 2 bases and J 7 bases, leaving 8 bases between the germline ends. The CDR3 extends over 11 amino acids. Germline CDR1 and CDR2: DFQATT and SNEGSKA (reference sequence). The CDR3 nucleotides are TGCAGTGCTAGACCGGGAGTTGAAGCTTTCTTT. Translated: CSARPGVEAFF.

This sequence joins TRBV5-1 and TRBJ2-5, with TRBD1 matching 10 bases. The length of the CDR3 is 15 residues. CDR1 is SGHRS and CDR2 is YFSETQ in the germline V gene. The V segment lost 4 bases and the J segment 4 bases; nucleotides outside the gene matches: 7. CDR3 amino acids: CASSLGQGQVETQYF. The CDR3 nucleotides are TGCGCCAGCAGCCTGGGACAGGGGCAAGTAGAGACCCAGTACTTC.

The rearrangement joins TRBV6-1 to TRBJ1-4, with D hard to call. In germline, CDR1 is MNHNS, CDR2 SASEGT. V lost 7 bases, J lost 8 bases, and 14 bases lay in between. The CDR3 runs to 13 residues. CDR3 loop: CASTGVGWEKLFF. CDR3 coding DNA: TGTGCCAGCACCGGGGTTGGGTGGGAAAAACTGTTTTTT.

The chain combines TRBV9 with TRBJ2-7; TRBD1 matches at 7 bases. The CDR3 is 13 residues long. Germline CDR1 and CDR2: SGDLS and YYNGEE. V trimming: 2 bases; J trimming: 6 bases; junction bases outside the gene matches: 5. The CDR3 is CASSVLTGSEQYF. The CDR3 DNA reads TGTGCCAGCAGCGTTTTGACAGGGTCCGAGCAGTACTTC.

This clone was picked up one time. The chain has TRBV5-1 and TRBJ2-3; D unclear. Trimming pared 0 bases from V and 1 base from J, leaving 9 bases between. Germline CDR1 SGHRS, CDR2 YFSETQ. The CDR3 loop spans 15 amino acids. The CDR3 spells CASSLASAGTDTQYF. The CDR3 DNA reads TGCGCCAGCAGCTTGGCCTCGGCAGGCACAGATACGCAGTATTTT.

This chain joins TRBV19 and TRBJ2-3; D remains unclear. V was trimmed by 4 bases and J by 0 bases, leaving 17 bases between them. Germline V lookup: CDR1 LNHDA, CDR2 SQIVND (reference sequence). This CDR3 spans 17 amino acids. In nucleotides, the CDR3 is TGTGCCAGTAGTAGCCATCAACAAACCCCAAGCACAGATACGCAGTATTTT. Translating it yields CASSSHQQTPSTDTQYF. Looking up the rest from reference TRBV19 and TRBJ2-3 gives the full variable domain: DGGITQSPKYLFRKEGQNVTLSCEQNLNHDAMYWYRQDPGQGLRLIYYSQIVNDFQKGDIAEGYSVSREKKESFPLTVTSAQKNPTAFYLCASSSHQQTPSTDTQYFGPGTRLTVL.

This clone occurred once. The chain joins TRBV10-3 to TRBJ2-6, with no clear D. CDR1 is ENHRY and CDR2 is SYGVKD in the germline V gene. This CDR3 is built from 16 residues. V gave up 3 bases and J gave up 2 bases, with 11 bases separating them. CDR3: CAISDPLSPGANVLTF. The CDR3 DNA reads TGTGCCATCAGTGATCCGCTTTCCCCTGGGGCCAACGTCCTGACTTTC.

The rearrangement links TRBV19 to TRBJ2-1; no clear D. Trimming took 3 bases from V and 5 from J, leaving 5 bases between them. The length of the CDR3 is 12 residues. Per the germline V gene, CDR1 is LNHDA and CDR2 is SQIVND (reference sequence). The CDR3 coding sequence is TGTGCCAGTAGTATTTTGAACAATGAGCAGTTCTTC. Translation: CASSILNNEQFF.

The chain links TRBV10-3 to TRBJ2-5; 7 positions agree with TRBD2. Germline-derived CDR1 and CDR2 are ENHRY and SYGVKD. The CDR3 has 11 amino acids. The ends lost 6 bases at V and 14 bases at J; junction bases unmatched: 9. DNA for the CDR3: TGTGCCATCAGCCGGGGGAGGGATACCTACTTC. Amino acid sequence: CAISRGRDTYF.

The genes are TRBV7-3 and TRBJ2-2; 9 bases are shared with TRBD1. The CDR3 totals 16 residues. Germline V gene data show CDR1 as SGHTA and CDR2 as FQGTGA. With V trimmed by 5 bases and J by 4 bases, 8 bases remained unmatched. The CDR3 DNA is TGTGCCAGCAGCCCATTAGGACAGGGGTCCACCGGGGAGCTGTTTTTT. Its protein product is CASSPLGQGSTGELFF.

The V gene is TRBV12-5, the J gene TRBJ2-1; D ambiguous. The CDR3 has 15 residues. The germline V gene has CDR1 LGHNT and CDR2 FRNRAP. V lost 1 base, J lost 0 bases, and 7 bases lay in between. The CDR3: CASGLGSRSYNEQFF. As DNA, the CDR3 is TGTGCTAGTGGTTTGGGGAGCCGCTCCTACAATGAGCAGTTCTTC.

The chain couples TRBV5-1 to TRBJ2-5; the D call may be TRBD1 or TRBD2 (6 bases each). CDR1 SGHRS and CDR2 YFSETQ come from the germline V gene. The CDR3 spans 14 residues. Trimming pared 2 bases from V and 5 bases from J, leaving 13 bases between. CDR3 nucleotides: TGCGCCAGCAGCTTACAGGGACTTTGGGAGACCCAGTACTTC. This sequence encodes CASSLQGLWETQYF.

This rearrangement joins TRBV6-1 to TRBJ2-3; maybe TRBD1 (6 bases). Germline CDR1 MNHNS, CDR2 SASEGT. The CDR3 runs 14 residues. Trimming stripped 4 bases from V and 5 bases from J, with 13 bases between. The CDR3 sequence is CASSASGAGDTQYF. The CDR3 coding sequence is TGTGCCAGCAGTGCCTCAGGGGCCGGAGATACGCAGTATTTT.

The rearrangement links TRBV5-1 to TRBJ2-5; D is ambiguous. CDR1 and CDR2 (germline): SGHRS, YFSETQ. The CDR3 is 12 residues long. Trimming removed 4 bases at V and 6 bases at J, with 10 bases between. This chain's CDR3 is CASSLDEKTQYF. The CDR3 DNA follows: TGCGCCAGCAGCCTTGACGAAAAGACCCAGTACTTC.

In DNA, the CDR3 is TGCGCCAGCAGCTTGGGAGGTAGAAGGGACGGGGAGCTGTTTTTT. It specifies CASSLGGRRDGELFF. The chain carries TRBV5-1 and TRBJ2-2; D not resolved. The CDR3 is 15 amino acids. Looked up from germline, CDR1 is SGHRS and CDR2 is YFSETQ. Deletions cut 0 bases from V and 7 bases from J, with 13 bases between.

The chain combines TRBV10-3 with TRBJ2-1; 9 nucleotides align to TRBD2. This CDR3 has 16 residues. Germline CDR1 and CDR2: ENHRY and SYGVKD. Trimming took 1 base from V and 5 from J; bases not matched to a gene: 6. In nucleotides, the CDR3 is TGTGCCATCAGTGAGTGGGGAGTAGCGGGAGACAATGAGCAGTTCTTC. It yields the protein CAISEWGVAGDNEQFF.

This sequence joins TRBV5-1 and TRBJ2-3, with D perhaps assigned TRBD1 or TRBD2 (5 bases each). V was pared by 4 bases and J by 4 bases, with 19 bases between. The length of the CDR3 is 16 residues. The V gene's germline CDR1 is SGHRS and CDR2 YFSETQ. CDR3 coding DNA: TGCGCCAGCAGCAGTGGGGAGCTCAGGGCACCAGATACGCAGTATTTT. This sequence encodes CASSSGELRAPDTQYF. The whole variable domain, filled in from reference TRBV5-1 and TRBJ2-3, reads KAGVTQTPRYLIKTRGQQVTLSCSPISGHRSVSWYQQTPGQGLQFLFEYFSETQRNKGNFPGRFSGRQFSNSRSEMNVSTLELGDSALYLCASSSGELRAPDTQYFGPGTRLTVL.

This sequence joins TRBV6-1 and TRBJ1-1; D is uncertain. The germline gives CDR1 MNHNS, CDR2 SASEGT. The V and J ends lost 7 bases and 0 bases respectively, with 15 bases between them. The CDR3 covers 15 residues. Written as DNA, the CDR3 is TGTGCCAGCATTCCATTCTCCAGCCTGAACACTGAAGCTTTCTTT. Encoded protein: CASIPFSSLNTEAFF.

V usage is TRBV2 and J usage is TRBJ1-5; no definite D call. The CDR3 has 11 residues. Germline V lookup: CDR1 SNHLY, CDR2 FYNNEI. V lost 5 bases and J 9 bases, leaving 8 bases between the germline ends. The CDR3: CASSSSGPQHF. DNA for the CDR3: TGTGCCAGCAGTTCAAGTGGGCCCCAGCATTTT.

J is TRBJ2-4 and V is TRBV5-4; D not certain. V was trimmed by 3 bases and J by 0 bases, leaving 4 bases between them. This CDR3 is built from 13 residues. CDR1 and CDR2 from the germline V gene are SGHNT and YYREEE (reference sequence). In DNA, the CDR3 is TGTGCCAGCAGCTCCTTAGCCAAAAACATTCAGTACTTC. Translating it yields CASSSLAKNIQYF.

This clone was seen more than once but under ten times. The chain uses TRBV6-5 and TRBJ2-7, with 8 bases matching TRBD1. Germline V lookup: CDR1 MNHEY, CDR2 SVGAGI. J was trimmed by 6 bases and V by 7 bases; bases with no gene match: 8. This CDR3 spans 13 amino acids. DNA of the CDR3: TGTGCCAGCAATAATCCAGGGGGCGTCGAGCAGTACTTC. The encoded protein is CASNNPGGVEQYF.

Comment on this clone: Other DNA sequences in the sample encode the same CDR3. V and J are TRBV7-9 and TRBJ1-2; the D is unclear. The CDR3 covers 12 residues. Trimming took 1 base from V and 4 from J, leaving 4 bases between them. Germline CDR1 reads SEHNR; CDR2 reads FQNEAQ (reference sequence). CDR3 DNA sequence: TGTGCCAGCAGCTTAGACAGCTATGGCTACACCTTC. Translating it yields CASSLDSYGYTF.

V gene TRBV6-1 combines with J gene TRBJ1-6; D possibly corresponds to TRBD1 (5 bases). V lost 7 bases, J lost 11 bases, and 21 bases lay in between. CDR3 length: 15 residues. Germline V gives CDR1 MNHNS, CDR2 SASEGT. The CDR3 loop reads CASIARWQGGTPLHF. The CDR3 DNA is TGTGCCAGCATTGCTCGATGGCAGGGAGGGACACCCCTCCACTTT.

This chain uses TRBV11-2 with TRBJ2-2, with 15 bases matching TRBD2. Germline-derived CDR1 and CDR2 are SGHAT and FQNNGV. J was trimmed by 1 base and V by 4 bases; bases with no gene match: 4. CDR3 length equals 18 residues. The CDR3 reads CASSSAGLAGGNTGELFF. The CDR3 DNA reads TGTGCCAGCAGCTCAGCGGGACTAGCGGGAGGGAACACCGGGGAGCTGTTTTTT.

The chain joins TRBV5-1 to TRBJ1-2; tentative D call: TRBD1 (6 bases). CDR1 and CDR2 from the germline V gene are SGHRS and YFSETQ. The V and J ends lost 4 bases and 8 bases respectively, with 12 bases between them. CDR3 size: 12 residues. The CDR3 is CASSPDRNGYTF. CDR3 sequence (DNA): TGCGCCAGCAGCCCGGACAGAAACGGCTACACCTTC.

V gene TRBV2 combines with J gene TRBJ2-5; 13 bases match TRBD2. The CDR3 totals 17 residues. CDR1 and CDR2 (germline): SNHLY, FYNNEI. The V gene end was trimmed by 5 bases and the J gene end by 3 bases; junction bases not matched to a gene: 9. The CDR3 is CASSSYPGLAGKETQYF. The CDR3, as DNA: TGTGCCAGCAGTTCTTATCCGGGACTAGCGGGGAAAGAGACCCAGTACTTC.